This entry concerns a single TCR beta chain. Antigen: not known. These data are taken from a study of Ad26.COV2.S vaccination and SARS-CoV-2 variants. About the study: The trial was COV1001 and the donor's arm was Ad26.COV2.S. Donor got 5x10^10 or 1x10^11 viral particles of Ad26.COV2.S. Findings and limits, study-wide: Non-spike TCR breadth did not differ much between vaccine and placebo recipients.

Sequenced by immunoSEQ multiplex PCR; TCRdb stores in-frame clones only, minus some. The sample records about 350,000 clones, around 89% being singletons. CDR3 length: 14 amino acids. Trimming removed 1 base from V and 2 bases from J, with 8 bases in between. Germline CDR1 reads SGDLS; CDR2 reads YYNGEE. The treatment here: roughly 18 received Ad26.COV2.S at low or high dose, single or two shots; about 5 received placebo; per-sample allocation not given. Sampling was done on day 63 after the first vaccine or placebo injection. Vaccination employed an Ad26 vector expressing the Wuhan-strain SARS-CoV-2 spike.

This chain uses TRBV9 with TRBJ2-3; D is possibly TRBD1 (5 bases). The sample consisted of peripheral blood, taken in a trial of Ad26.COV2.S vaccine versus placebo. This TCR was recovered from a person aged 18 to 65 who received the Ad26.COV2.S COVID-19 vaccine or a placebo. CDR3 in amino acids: CASSVRGTTDTQYF. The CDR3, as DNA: TGTGCCAGCAGCGTAAGGGGTACCACAGATACGCAGTATTTT.